These 5 T cell receptor beta chains share one sample of origin, sequenced in a study of neurological immune-mediated disorders. TCRdb independently ran MiXCR on the 5' RACE reads; one entry per CDR3 protein. This table holds about 25,000 distinct CDR3 sequences, 5% to 7% found once. Sequencing was done on a sample of PBMCs. These receptors all come from a woman between 40 and 50 years old in good health.

In this sample, this clonotype turned up many times. The chain couples TRBV5-1 to TRBJ1-2, with TRBD1 identical over 7 bases. V trimming: 2 bases; J trimming: 3 bases; junction bases outside the gene matches: 4. From germline, CDR1 is SGHRS and CDR2 YFSETQ. The CDR3 totals 14 residues. The CDR3 protein is CASSFTGADYGYTF. As DNA, the CDR3 is TGCGCCAGCAGCTTCACAGGGGCCGACTATGGCTACACCTTC.

This clonotype has ten or more counts. The chain employs TRBV7-9 and TRBJ2-2, with TRBD2 matching 9 bases. The V gene's germline CDR1 is SEHNR and CDR2 FQNEAQ (reference sequence). V gave up 5 bases and J gave up 3 bases; unmatched junction bases: 7. This CDR3 is built from 16 residues. The DNA for the CDR3 is TGTGCCAGCAGCCCCTTAAGACTAGCGGACACCGGGGAGCTGTTTTTT. Amino acid sequence: CASSPLRLADTGELFF.

This clonotype was seen many times. The chain uses TRBV3-1 and TRBJ2-1; either TRBD1 or TRBD2 may fit D (5 bases each). V was trimmed by 7 bases and J by 9 bases, leaving 16 bases between them. The CDR3 has 13 residues. Germline CDR1 is LGHDT and CDR2 is YNNKEL (reference sequence). CDR3 in DNA: TGTGCCAGCAAGCCCGGGGCCGTTGGTGAGCAGTTCTTC. Residues: CASKPGAVGEQFF.

This clonotype was observed at least ten times. This chain joins TRBV20-1 and TRBJ1-4; D perhaps matches TRBD1 (6 bases). Between the trimmed V and J ends, which lost 0 bases and 10 bases, there was a span of 15 bases. The CDR3 sequence is 14 residues long. In germline, CDR1 is DFQATT, CDR2 SNEGSKA (reference sequence). The CDR3 DNA follows: TGCAGTGCTAGAGACCCGGACAGTTCCGGAAAACTGTTTTTT. It yields the protein CSARDPDSSGKLFF.

At least ten counts were recorded for this clonotype. V and J are TRBV5-8 and TRBJ2-3; 8 bases are a match to TRBD2. This CDR3 has 13 residues. V was pared by 2 bases and J by 11 bases, with 7 bases of the junction left unmatched. Germline CDR1 SGHTS, CDR2 YDEGEE. The CDR3 sequence: CASSLLGTRRQYF. The CDR3 nucleotides are TGTGCCAGCAGCTTACTCGGGACTAGACGGCAGTATTTT.